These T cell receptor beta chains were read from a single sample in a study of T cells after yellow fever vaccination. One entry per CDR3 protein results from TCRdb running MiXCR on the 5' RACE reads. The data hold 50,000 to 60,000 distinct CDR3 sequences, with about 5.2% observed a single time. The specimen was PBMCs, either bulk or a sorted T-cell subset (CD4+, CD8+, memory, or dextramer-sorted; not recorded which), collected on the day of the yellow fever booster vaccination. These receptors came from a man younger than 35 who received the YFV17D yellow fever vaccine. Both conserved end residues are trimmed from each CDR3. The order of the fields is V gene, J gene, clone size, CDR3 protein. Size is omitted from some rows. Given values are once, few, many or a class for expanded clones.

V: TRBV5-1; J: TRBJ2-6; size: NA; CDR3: ASSFAGLIPGANVLT
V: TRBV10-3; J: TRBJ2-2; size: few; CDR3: AILATTGELF
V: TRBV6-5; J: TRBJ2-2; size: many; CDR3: ASSYSSLSGSGELF
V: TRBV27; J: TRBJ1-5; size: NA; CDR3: ASSSRGGQPQH
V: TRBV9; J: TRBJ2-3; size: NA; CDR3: ASSLGGTSGDTQS
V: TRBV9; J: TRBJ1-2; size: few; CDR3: ASSKTGGAGGYGYT
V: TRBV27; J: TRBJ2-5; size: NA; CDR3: ASSSKRGGEQETQY
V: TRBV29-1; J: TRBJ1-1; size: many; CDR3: SAEGVTGSGTEAF
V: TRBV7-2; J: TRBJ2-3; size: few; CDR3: ASSLGGMGTDTQY
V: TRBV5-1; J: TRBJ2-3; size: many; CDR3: ASSLRRTGGADTQY
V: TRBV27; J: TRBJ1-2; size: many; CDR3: ASSLSNSRFYGYT
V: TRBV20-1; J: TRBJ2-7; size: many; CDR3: SARDLAGGKYEQY
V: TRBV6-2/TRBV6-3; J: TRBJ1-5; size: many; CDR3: ASSYRDRGRDYSNQPQH
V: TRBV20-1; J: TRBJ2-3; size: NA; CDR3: SARGQPDTQY
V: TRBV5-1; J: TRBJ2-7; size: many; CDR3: ASSLGDKSSYEQY
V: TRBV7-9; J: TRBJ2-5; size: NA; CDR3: ASSLERLRETQY
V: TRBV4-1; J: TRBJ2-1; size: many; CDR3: ASSQAGEINSFF
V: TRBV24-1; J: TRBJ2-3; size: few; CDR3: ATSDLGSADTQY
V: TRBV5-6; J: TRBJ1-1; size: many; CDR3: ASSPQGAVTEAF
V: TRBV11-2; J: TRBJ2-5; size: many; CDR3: ASSRATGGETQY
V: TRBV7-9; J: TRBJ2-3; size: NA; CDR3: ASSSETWTLRADTQY
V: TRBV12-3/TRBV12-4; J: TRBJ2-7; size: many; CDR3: ASKAVSSPREQY